The 8 T cell receptor beta chains reported below all come from one sample, sequenced in a study of cytomegalovirus exposure and HLA in healthy donors. PCR used 60 Vbeta primers and 13 Jbeta primers. Here immunoSEQ multiplex PCR was the method, and the copy in TCRdb shows in-frame clones only, minus some. In total, the table holds about 160,000 clones. Sequenced sample: PBMCs. The receptors shown here come from a man aged 25-40 years in good health and CMV-seronegative.

The rearrangement links TRBV28 to TRBJ1-2; D possibly corresponds to TRBD1 (5 bases). CDR1 is MDHEN and CDR2 is SYDVKM in the germline V gene. This CDR3 has 13 amino acids. V lost 4 bases to trimming and J lost 9 bases, with 15 bases between them. The CDR3 bases are TGTGCCAGCAGTTCCTCCGGACATTCGCGCTACACCTTC. It translates to CASSSSGHSRYTF.

V gene TRBV7-9 combines with J gene TRBJ2-3; tentative D call: TRBD2 (6 bases). The CDR3 sequence is 14 residues long. Germline assignment: CDR1 SEHNR and CDR2 FQNEAQ (reference sequence). Trimming took 3 bases from V and 3 from J, leaving 10 bases between them. Written as DNA, the CDR3 is TGTGCCAGCAGCTTCCCGGGAGCAACAGATACGCAGTATTTT. This translates into CASSFPGATDTQYF.

This sequence joins TRBV15 and TRBJ2-1; D may be TRBD2 (6 bases). The germline V and J ends were trimmed by 0 bases and 0 bases, with 9 bases remaining between them. The CDR3 loop spans 16 amino acids. Germline assignment: CDR1 LNHNV and CDR2 YYDKDF (reference sequence). In DNA, the CDR3 is TGTGCCACCAGCAGAGATTTAGCGGTCTCCTACAATGAGCAGTTCTTC. Its protein is CATSRDLAVSYNEQFF.

This sequence joins TRBV18 and TRBJ2-2; 7 bases map to TRBD2. CDR1 is KGHSH, CDR2 LQKENI, per germline. The CDR3 runs 16 residues. V shed 6 bases, J shed 2 bases, and the junction held 9 bases outside the gene matches. CDR3 amino acids: CASSQEASGNTGELFF. For the CDR3, the DNA is TGTGCCAGCTCGCAGGAGGCTAGCGGCAACACCGGGGAGCTGTTTTTT.

The J gene is TRBJ2-5, the V gene TRBV5-1; weak D call: TRBD1 (5 bases). Germline loops: CDR1 SGHRS, CDR2 YFSETQ. This CDR3 spans 13 amino acids. V shed 1 base and J shed 3 bases, with 7 bases lying between them. CDR3 amino acids: CASSLLGEETQYF. DNA for the CDR3: TGCGCCAGCAGCTTGTTAGGGGAAGAGACCCAGTACTTC. The whole variable domain, remainder taken from reference TRBV5-1 and TRBJ2-5, is KAGVTQTPRYLIKTRGQQVTLSCSPISGHRSVSWYQQTPGQGLQFLFEYFSETQRNKGNFPGRFSGRQFSNSRSEMNVSTLELGDSALYLCASSLLGEETQYFGPGTRLLVL.

This chain connects TRBV6-5 to TRBJ1-5, with D hard to call. Germline V gene data show CDR1 as MNHEY and CDR2 as SVGAGI. This CDR3 is built from 16 residues. V shed 0 bases and J shed 5 bases, with 14 bases lying between them. The CDR3 DNA follows: TGTGCCAGCAGTTACTCGATCCGGGGATCGGATCAGCCCCAGCATTTT. Translated: CASSYSIRGSDQPQHF.

CDR3 region: CASSLFGSISSYNEQFF. DNA for the CDR3: TGTGCCAGCAGCTTGTTTGGCTCGATCAGCTCCTACAATGAGCAGTTCTTC. V is TRBV5-4 and J is TRBJ2-1, with D hard to call. This CDR3 contains 17 residues. Trimming shortened V by 1 base and J by 0 bases, and 14 bases separated the two germline ends. Looked up from germline, CDR1 is SGHNT and CDR2 is YYREEE (reference sequence). The whole variable domain, filled in from reference TRBV5-4 and TRBJ2-1, reads ETGVTQSPTHLIKTRGQQVTLRCSSQSGHNTVSWYQQALGQGPQFIFQYYREEENGRGNFPPRFSGLQFPNYSSELNVNALELDDSALYLCASSLFGSISSYNEQFFGPGTRLTVL.

V and J are TRBV27 and TRBJ2-7; 7 positions agree with TRBD1. Germline V lookup: CDR1 MNHEY, CDR2 SMNVEV (reference sequence). V lost 5 bases to trimming and J lost 0 bases; unmatched junction nucleotides: 7. There are 15 residues in the CDR3. CDR3 sequence reads: CASSLSGQYSYEQYF. In DNA form, the CDR3 reads TGTGCCAGCAGTCTCTCGGGACAGTACTCCTACGAGCAGTACTTC.